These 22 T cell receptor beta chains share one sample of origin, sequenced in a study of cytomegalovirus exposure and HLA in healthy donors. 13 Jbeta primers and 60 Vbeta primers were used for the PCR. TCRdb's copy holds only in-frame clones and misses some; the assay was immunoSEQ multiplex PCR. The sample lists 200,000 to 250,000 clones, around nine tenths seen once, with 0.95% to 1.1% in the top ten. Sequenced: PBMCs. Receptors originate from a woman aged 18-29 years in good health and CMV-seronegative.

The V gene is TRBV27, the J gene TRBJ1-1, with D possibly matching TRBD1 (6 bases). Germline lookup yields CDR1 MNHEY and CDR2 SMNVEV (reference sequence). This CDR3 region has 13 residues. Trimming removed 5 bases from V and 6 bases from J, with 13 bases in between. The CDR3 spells CASSLLGGAEAFF. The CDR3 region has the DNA TGTGCCAGCAGTCTCTTAGGGGGGGCTGAAGCTTTCTTT.

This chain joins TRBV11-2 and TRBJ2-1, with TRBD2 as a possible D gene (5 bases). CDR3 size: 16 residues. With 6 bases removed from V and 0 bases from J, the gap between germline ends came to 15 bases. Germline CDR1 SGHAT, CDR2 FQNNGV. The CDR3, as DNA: TGTGCCAGCAGGCCGGAACTAGATCTCTCCTACAATGAGCAGTTCTTC. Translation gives CASRPELDLSYNEQFF.

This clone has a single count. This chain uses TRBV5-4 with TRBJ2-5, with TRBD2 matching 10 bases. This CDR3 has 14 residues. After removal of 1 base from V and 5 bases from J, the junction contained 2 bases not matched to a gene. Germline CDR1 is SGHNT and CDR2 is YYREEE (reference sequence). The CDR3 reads CASSLPSGGETQYF. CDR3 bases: TGTGCCAGCAGCTTGCCTAGCGGGGGTGAGACCCAGTACTTC.

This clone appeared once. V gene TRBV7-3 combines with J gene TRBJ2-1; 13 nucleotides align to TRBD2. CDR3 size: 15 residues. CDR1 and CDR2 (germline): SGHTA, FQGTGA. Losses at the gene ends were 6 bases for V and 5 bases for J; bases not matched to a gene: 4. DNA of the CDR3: TGTGCCAGCAGACTAGCGGGAGGGGGGAACAATGAGCAGTTCTTC. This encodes CASRLAGGGNNEQFF.

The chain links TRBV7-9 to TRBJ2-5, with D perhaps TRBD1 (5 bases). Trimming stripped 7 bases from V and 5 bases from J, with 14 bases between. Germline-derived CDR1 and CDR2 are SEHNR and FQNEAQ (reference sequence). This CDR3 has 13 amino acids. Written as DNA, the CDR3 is TGTGCCAGCATGCCCAGGGTGGCGGAGACCCAGTACTTC. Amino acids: CASMPRVAETQYF.

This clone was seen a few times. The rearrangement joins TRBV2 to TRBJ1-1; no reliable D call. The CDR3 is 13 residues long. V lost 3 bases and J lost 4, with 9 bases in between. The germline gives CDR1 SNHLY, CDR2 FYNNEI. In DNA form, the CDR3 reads TGTGCCAGCAGTGACGGGCGGGCCACTGAAGCTTTCTTT. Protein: CASSDGRATEAFF.

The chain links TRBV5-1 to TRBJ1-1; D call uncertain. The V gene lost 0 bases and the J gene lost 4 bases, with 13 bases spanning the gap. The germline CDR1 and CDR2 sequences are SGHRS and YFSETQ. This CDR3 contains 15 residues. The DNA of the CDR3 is TGCGCCAGCAGCTTGGTCTCGAGTCGGGGCACTGAAGCTTTCTTT. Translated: CASSLVSSRGTEAFF.

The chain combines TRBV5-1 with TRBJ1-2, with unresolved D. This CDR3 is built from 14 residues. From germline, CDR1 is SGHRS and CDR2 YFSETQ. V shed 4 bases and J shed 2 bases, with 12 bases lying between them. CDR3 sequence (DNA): TGCGCCAGCAGCCCTGGTAGTATAAACTATGGCTACACCTTC. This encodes CASSPGSINYGYTF.

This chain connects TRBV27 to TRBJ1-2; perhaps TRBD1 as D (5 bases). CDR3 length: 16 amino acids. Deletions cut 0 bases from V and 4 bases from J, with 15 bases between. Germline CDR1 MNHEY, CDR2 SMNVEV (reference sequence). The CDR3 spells CASSLSGGRVGYGYTF. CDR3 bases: TGTGCCAGCAGTTTATCGGGCGGCAGGGTGGGCTATGGCTACACCTTC.

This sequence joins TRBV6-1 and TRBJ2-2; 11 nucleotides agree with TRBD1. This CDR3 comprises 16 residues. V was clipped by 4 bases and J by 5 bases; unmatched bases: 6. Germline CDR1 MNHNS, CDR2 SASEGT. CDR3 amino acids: CASSATGQGATGELFF. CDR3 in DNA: TGTGCCAGCAGTGCTACTGGACAGGGGGCAACCGGGGAGCTGTTTTTT.

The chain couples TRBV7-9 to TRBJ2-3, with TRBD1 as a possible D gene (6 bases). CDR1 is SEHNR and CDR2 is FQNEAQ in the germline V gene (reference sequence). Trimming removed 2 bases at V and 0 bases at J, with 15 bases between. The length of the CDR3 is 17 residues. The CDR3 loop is CASSLKGLGASTDTQYF. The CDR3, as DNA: TGTGCCAGCAGCTTAAAAGGGCTGGGGGCGAGCACAGATACGCAGTATTTT.

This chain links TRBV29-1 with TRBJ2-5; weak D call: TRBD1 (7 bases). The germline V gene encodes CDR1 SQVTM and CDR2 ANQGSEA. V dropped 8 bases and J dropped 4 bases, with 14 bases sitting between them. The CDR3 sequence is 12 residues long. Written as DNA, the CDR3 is TGCAGCTCTAGGAGGGGGCGAGAGACCCAGTACTTC. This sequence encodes CSSRRGRETQYF.

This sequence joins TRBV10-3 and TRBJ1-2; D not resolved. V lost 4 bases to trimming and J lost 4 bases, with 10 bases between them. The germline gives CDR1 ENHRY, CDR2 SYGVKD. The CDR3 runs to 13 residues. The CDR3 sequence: CAISGASGYGYTF. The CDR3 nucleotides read TGTGCCATCAGTGGGGCCAGCGGCTATGGCTACACCTTC.

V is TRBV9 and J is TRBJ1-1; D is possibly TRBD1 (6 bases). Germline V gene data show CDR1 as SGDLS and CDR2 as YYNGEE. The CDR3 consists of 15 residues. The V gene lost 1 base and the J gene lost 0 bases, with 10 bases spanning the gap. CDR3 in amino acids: CASSVQGPLNTEAFF. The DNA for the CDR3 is TGTGCCAGCAGCGTACAGGGGCCTCTGAACACTGAAGCTTTCTTT.

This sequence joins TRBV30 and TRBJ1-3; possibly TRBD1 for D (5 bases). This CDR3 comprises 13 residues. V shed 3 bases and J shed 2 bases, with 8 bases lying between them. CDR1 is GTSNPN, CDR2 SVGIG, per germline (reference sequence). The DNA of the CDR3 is TGTGCCTGGAGGACAGTCGCTGGAAACACCATATATTTT. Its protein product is CAWRTVAGNTIYF.

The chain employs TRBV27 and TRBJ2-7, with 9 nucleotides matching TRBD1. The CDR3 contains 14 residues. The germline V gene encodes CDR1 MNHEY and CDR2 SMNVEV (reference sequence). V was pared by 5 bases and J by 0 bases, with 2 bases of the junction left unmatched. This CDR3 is CASSRDRASYEQYF. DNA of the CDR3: TGTGCCAGCAGTCGGGACAGGGCCTCCTACGAGCAGTACTTC.

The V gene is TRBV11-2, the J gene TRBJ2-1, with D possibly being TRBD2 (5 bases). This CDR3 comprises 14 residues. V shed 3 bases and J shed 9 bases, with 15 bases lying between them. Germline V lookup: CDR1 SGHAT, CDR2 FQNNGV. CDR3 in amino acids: CASSFGGPPTEQFF. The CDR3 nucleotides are TGTGCCAGCAGCTTCGGCGGGCCGCCGACTGAGCAGTTCTTC.

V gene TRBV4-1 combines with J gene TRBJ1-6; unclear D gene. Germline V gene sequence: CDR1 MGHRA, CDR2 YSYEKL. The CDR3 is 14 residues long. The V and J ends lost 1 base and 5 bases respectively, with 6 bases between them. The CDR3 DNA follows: TGCGCCAGCAGCCAAGGACACCATAATTCACCCCTCCACTTT. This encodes CASSQGHHNSPLHF.

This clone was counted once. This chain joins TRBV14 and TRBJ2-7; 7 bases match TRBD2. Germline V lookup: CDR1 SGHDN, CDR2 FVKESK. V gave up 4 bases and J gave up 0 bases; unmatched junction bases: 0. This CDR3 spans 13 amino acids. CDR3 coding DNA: TGTGCCAGCAGCCCTAGCGGCTCCTACGAGCAGTACTTC. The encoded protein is CASSPSGSYEQYF.

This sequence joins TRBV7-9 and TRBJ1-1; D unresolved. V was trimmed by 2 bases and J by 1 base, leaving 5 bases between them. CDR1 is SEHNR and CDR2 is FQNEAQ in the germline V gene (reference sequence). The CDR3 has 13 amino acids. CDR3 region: CASSLNTNTEAFF. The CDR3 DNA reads TGTGCCAGCAGCTTAAACACGAACACTGAAGCTTTCTTT.

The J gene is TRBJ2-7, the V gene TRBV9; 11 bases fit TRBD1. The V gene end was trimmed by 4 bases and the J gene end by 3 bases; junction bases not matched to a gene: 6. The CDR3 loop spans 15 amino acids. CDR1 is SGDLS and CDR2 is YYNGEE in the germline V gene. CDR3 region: CASSYRDRGVYEQYF. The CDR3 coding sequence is TGTGCCAGCAGCTACAGGGACAGGGGGGTCTACGAGCAGTACTTC.

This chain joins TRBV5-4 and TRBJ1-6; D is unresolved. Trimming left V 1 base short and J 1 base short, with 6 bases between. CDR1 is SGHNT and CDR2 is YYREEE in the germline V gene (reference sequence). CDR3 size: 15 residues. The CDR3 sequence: CASSLQQSYNSPLHF. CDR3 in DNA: TGTGCCAGCAGCTTGCAACAGTCCTATAATTCACCCCTCCACTTT.